The 7 T cell receptor beta chains reported below all come from one sample, sequenced in a study of breast tumors, draining lymph nodes, adjacent tissues. Breast cancer patients provided tissue from their axillary draining lymph nodes. Each CDR3 protein gets one entry after TCRdb re-called the multiplex PCR reads with MiXCR. The top ten hold 3.6% of the sample, which has around 250,000 distinct CDR3 sequences, less than 35% seen once. Sequences were obtained from axillary lymph node tissue. The source is a female donor with breast cancer. Some clones in this sample may be carry-over from other donors' samples.

This clonotype was counted once. V gene TRBV10-1 combines with J gene TRBJ2-3; 8 bases map to TRBD2. Trimming took 2 bases from V and 4 from J; bases not matched to a gene: 8. This CDR3 contains 16 residues. The germline V gene has CDR1 WNHNN and CDR2 SYGVQD (reference sequence). This CDR3 reads CASSEPAGGPADTQYF. As DNA, the CDR3 is TGCGCCAGCAGTGAGCCCGCGGGAGGACCGGCAGATACGCAGTATTTT.

This clonotype was seen repeatedly, ten times or more. This chain uses TRBV7-2 with TRBJ2-5, with 8 bases aligning to TRBD2. V dropped 5 bases and J dropped 7; count of bases not matched to a gene: 6. Germline CDR1 is SGHTA and CDR2 is FQGNSA. The CDR3 spans 13 residues. The CDR3 is CASSTGGLGTQYF. The CDR3 region has the DNA TGTGCCAGCAGCACGGGGGGGCTAGGGACCCAGTACTTC.

This clonotype was seen repeatedly, ten times or more. V is TRBV7-6 and J is TRBJ2-5, with a tentative D call TRBD1 (6 bases). In germline, CDR1 is SGHVS, CDR2 FNYEAQ. Trimming pared 4 bases from V and 1 base from J, leaving 13 bases between. The length of the CDR3 is 15 residues. The CDR3 DNA is TGTGCCAGCAGCTCGAACGGACAGCTCCAAGAGACCCAGTACTTC. Residues: CASSSNGQLQETQYF.

This clonotype was found many times. This chain links TRBV5-8 with TRBJ1-2; tentative D call: TRBD1 (6 bases). Germline CDR1 and CDR2: SGHTS and YDEGEE. The CDR3 has 15 residues. Trimming removed 4 bases at V and 3 bases at J, with 16 bases between. CDR3 in amino acids: CASSARGGLYYGYTF. CDR3 in DNA: TGTGCCAGCAGCGCGAGAGGGGGGTTGTACTATGGCTACACCTTC.

The chain carries TRBV6-6 and TRBJ2-7, with unresolved D. Trimming took 5 bases from V and 7 from J, leaving 21 bases between them. Germline assignment: CDR1 MNHNY and CDR2 SVGAGI (reference sequence). The CDR3 is 15 amino acids. The chain's CDR3 is CASSQANRVIGEQYF. CDR3 nucleotides: TGTGCCAGCAGTCAAGCGAATAGGGTTATAGGGGAGCAGTACTTC.

CDR3 amino acids: CASSQDSRGPSLSYEQYF. The CDR3 DNA sequence: TGTGCCAGCAGCCAAGATTCGCGGGGGCCATCCCTCTCCTACGAGCAGTACTTC. This sequence joins TRBV3-1 and TRBJ2-7, with D possibly being TRBD2 (7 bases). Trimming stripped 0 bases from V and 0 bases from J, with 18 bases between. The V gene's germline CDR1 is LGHDT and CDR2 YNNKEL (reference sequence). This CDR3 comprises 18 residues.

This chain links TRBV28 with TRBJ2-7; the match to TRBD1 covers 9 bases. The trim removed 3 bases at V and 5 bases at J, leaving 11 bases unmatched. The length of the CDR3 is 16 residues. Per the germline V gene, CDR1 is MDHEN and CDR2 is SYDVKM. CDR3 protein: CASSLTSGTGSHEQYF. The CDR3 nucleotides are TGTGCCAGCAGTTTGACATCCGGGACAGGGTCCCACGAGCAGTACTTC.